This TCR beta chain was found in a study of CD39 and CD103 CD8 tumor-infiltrating T cells. Trimming left V 3 bases short and J 4 bases short, with 12 bases between. The CDR3 spans 14 residues. CDR1 and CDR2 from the germline V gene are SEHNR and FQNEAQ (reference sequence). Data came from immunoSEQ multiplex PCR; TCRdb stores just in-frame clones and leaves some out. The table includes roughly 15,000 clones, around 90% detected once. The sequence derives from a human donor with head and neck squamous cell carcinoma. Sequencing used CD8+ T cells sorted from blood. Stated subset: total memory CD8 T cells (CD45RA-CCR7+/-) from blood or uninvolved lymph node. The rearrangement joins TRBV7-9 to TRBJ1-2; D call uncertain. The CDR3 loop reads CASSFVDIFYGYTF. The CDR3 region has the DNA TGTGCCAGCAGCTTCGTTGACATATTCTATGGCTACACCTTC.